The 32 T cell receptor beta chains in this list originate from one sample, sequenced in a study of tumor-infiltrating lymphocytes in primary liver carcinoma. Total RNA amounting to 500 ng was the source from which TCR beta cDNA was made with a constant-region primer. Amplification in three nested multiplex PCR rounds with slightly modified ARM-PCR gave rise to TCR beta libraries. A C-beta reverse primer and TRBV1-TRBV30 forward primers served in each of the first two PCR rounds, at about 10 cycles apiece. Using its own MiXCR run on the multiplex PCR reads, TCRdb lists one record per CDR3 protein. In the table there are tens of thousands of distinct CDR3 sequences, 74% of which are singletons. The tissue used was unsorted bulk material of about 20-33 mg. RNA and DNA were co-extracted from it with the AllPrep DNA/RNA mini kit. The sequenced sample was liver tumor tissue from sampling region 4. The subset: tumor region T4, right-lateral pole. Source of these receptors: a man aged 35-49 years with primary liver carcinoma and hepatitis B virus infection.

Concerning this clonotype: At one boundary the junction diverges from the germline segment, which might be a read error. The chain employs TRBV29-1 and TRBJ2-7, with D perhaps matching TRBD1 (6 bases). This CDR3 contains 13 residues. Germline CDR1 SQVTM, CDR2 ANQGSEA. CDR3 in DNA: TGCAGCGTCGAACAGGGTGCGACTCACGAGGAGTACTTC. Its protein is CSVEQGATHEEYF.

The genes are TRBV10-3 and TRBJ2-7; D call uncertain. Trimming took off 6 bases at V and 6 bases at J, with 30 bases between the two ends. Germline CDR1 ENHRY, CDR2 SYGVKD. The CDR3 length is 18 residues. CDR3 region: CAIRAPPGSGLTSGEQYF. CDR3 nucleotides: TGTGCCATCAGGGCCCCCCCCGGGTCTGGCCTTACGTCTGGCGAGCAGTACTTC.

To note about this clonotype: A junction end diverges from the germline sequence, so it may reflect a read error. V gene TRBV12-5 combines with J gene TRBJ2-7; D perhaps matches TRBD2 (5 bases). CDR1 LGHNT and CDR2 FRNRAP come from the germline V gene. This CDR3 contains 13 residues. The CDR3 loop reads CPSEGTGSYEQYF. The CDR3 DNA reads TGTCCCAGTGAGGGAACCGGTTCCTACGAACAGTACTTC.

This clonotype showed up many times. A much larger clone differs by one base, so this may be a read error. The chain employs TRBV6-1 and TRBJ1-5, with TRBD1 matching over 7 bases. Germline V gene lookup returns CDR1 MNHNS and CDR2 SASEGT. This CDR3 is 15 amino acids long. The CDR3 spells CTSRVTRDSNQPQHF. The CDR3 nucleotides read TGTACCAGCCGAGTGACTAGGGACAGTAATCAGCCCCAGCATTTT.

This clonotype was counted a single time. The junction does not match germline at one end; this may be a read error. V and J are TRBV5-1 and TRBJ2-2, with 15 bases identical to TRBD2. The germline CDR1 and CDR2 sequences are SGHRS and YFSETQ. This CDR3 comprises 17 residues. CDR3 sequence reads: CASSFGLAGGSTGELLF. For the CDR3, the DNA is TGCGCCAGCAGCTTTGGACTAGCGGGAGGGAGCACCGGGGAGCTGCTTTTT.

About this clonotype itself: One end of the junction fails to match germline, which may point to a read error. The chain recombines TRBV5-1 with TRBJ2-7; D could derive from TRBD1 or TRBD2 (5 bases each). In germline, CDR1 is SGHRS, CDR2 YFSETQ. The CDR3 has 16 amino acids. CDR3 region: CASSFSWDRRGGERYF. The CDR3 DNA follows: TGCGCCAGCAGTTTCTCCTGGGACCGTAGGGGCGGCGAGCGGTACTTC.

The J gene is TRBJ2-1, the V gene TRBV28; TRBD1 or TRBD2 may be the D gene (5 bases each). The CDR3 has 14 residues. CDR1 MDHEN and CDR2 SYDVKM come from the germline V gene. CDR3 loop: CVTGRGGLNNEQFF. In DNA form, the CDR3 reads TGTGTCACCGGTCGTGGGGGTTTAAACAATGAGCAGTTCTTC.

On this clonotype itself: The conserved final phenylalanine or tryptophan is absent from the CDR3, which likely points to a read error. The rearrangement links TRBV7-9 to TRBJ2-5, with D uncertain. Between the trimmed V and J ends, which lost 6 bases and 6 bases, there was a span of 8 bases. The CDR3 is 11 amino acids. Germline V gives CDR1 SEHNR, CDR2 FQNEAQ (reference sequence). CDR3 sequence: CASSYGQTQYL. The CDR3, as DNA: TGTGCCAGCAGTTACGGGCAGACCCAGTACTTA.

Regarding this clonotype: Mismatch with germline at one junction end may stem from a read error. The chain carries TRBV11-2 and TRBJ2-1, with 8 positions matching TRBD2. This CDR3 is 17 amino acids long. Germline V lookup: CDR1 SGHAT, CDR2 FQNNGV. The CDR3 loop reads CASSLDRGGRLYIEQLF. CDR3 coding DNA: TGTGCCAGCAGCTTAGATAGGGGCGGGAGGCTCTACATTGAGCAGTTATTC.

This chain connects TRBV29-1 to TRBJ1-2, with 7 bases fitting TRBD1. The CDR3 is 13 amino acids. After removal of 4 bases from V and 7 bases from J, the junction contained 9 bases not matched to a gene. The germline CDR1 and CDR2 sequences are SQVTM and ANQGSEA. The CDR3 nucleotides read TGCAGCGTTGGAGTAGGCAGGGGGAGTGGCTACACCTTC. It encodes CSVGVGRGSGYTF.

The chain carries TRBV12-3 or TRBV12-4 and TRBJ2-1, with a weak D call TRBD1 (6 bases). This CDR3 contains 13 residues. V was clipped by 10 bases and J by 9 bases, with 19 bases between them. CDR3 loop: CANNLGQNSEQFF. Written as DNA, the CDR3 is TGTGCCAACAATCTCGGACAGAACAGTGAGCAGTTCTTC.

Notes on this clonotype: Relative to the germline gene, one junction end is altered; a read error may explain this. This sequence joins TRBV30 and TRBJ1-1; no definite D call. The CDR3 is 13 residues long. In germline, CDR1 is GTSNPN, CDR2 SVGIG (reference sequence). CDR3 bases: TGTGTCTGGAGGAATTGGCGGAACACTGAAGTTTTCTTT. This sequence encodes CVWRNWRNTEVFF.

With regard to this clonotype: The CDR3 carries no conserved terminal phenylalanine or tryptophan, so it likely arises from a read error. The V and J genes are TRBV7-9 and TRBJ1-4; D uncertain. The CDR3 is made up of 15 amino acids. V lost 4 bases and J 8 bases, leaving 17 bases between the germline ends. Germline V gene lookup returns CDR1 SEHNR and CDR2 FQNEAQ (reference sequence). In nucleotides, the CDR3 is TGTGCCAGCAGCTCCGGACGGGATGTAGGAGAAAAACTGTTTTCT. Residues: CASSSGRDVGEKLFS.

Note on this clonotype: The germline gene is not matched at one end of the junction; a read error may be the cause. The V and J genes are TRBV28 and TRBJ1-1; D not certain. Germline lookup yields CDR1 MDHEN and CDR2 SYDVKM. CDR3 length equals 14 residues. The CDR3 coding sequence is TGTGCCAGCAGTACCCTCCACGATATCACTGAAGTTTTCTTT. Encoded protein: CASSTLHDITEVFF. The full variable domain, in which reference TRBV28 and TRBJ1-1 provide the parts outside the CDR3, is DVKVTQSSRYLVKRTGEKVFLECVQDMDHENMFWYRQDPGLGLRLIYFSYDVKMKEKGDIPEGYSVSREKKERFSLILESASTNQTSMYLCASSTLHDITEVFFGQGTRLTVV.

This clonotype was counted at least ten times. V usage is TRBV28 and J usage is TRBJ1-6, with no clear D. V was pared by 3 bases and J by 6 bases, with 12 bases between. Germline V gene data show CDR1 as MDHEN and CDR2 as SYDVKM. CDR3 length equals 15 residues. The CDR3 DNA reads as TGTGCCAGCAGTTTGGCTGTACAGCTTAATTCACCCCTCCACTTT. Translated: CASSLAVQLNSPLHF.

With respect to this clonotype: One end of the junction is discordant with germline, which a read error may explain. CDR3 protein: CASYPELAGTGTQYF. DNA for the CDR3: TGTGCCAGCTACCCAGAACTAGCGGGAACAGGTACGCAGTATTTT. The chain employs TRBV6-5 and TRBJ2-3; 10 bases line up with TRBD2. CDR1 MNHEY and CDR2 SVGAGI come from the germline V gene. There are 15 residues in the CDR3.

This clonotype was seen ten or more times. The chain has TRBV28 and TRBJ1-1; D possibly corresponds to TRBD1 (5 bases). The CDR3 length is 17 residues. The V end lost 4 bases, the J end lost 5 bases, and 23 bases lay between the germline ends. Germline-derived CDR1 and CDR2 are MDHEN and SYDVKM. CDR3 nucleotides: TGTGCCAGCAGTTCTGGCCCCGTTACAGGCGGGTGGACTGAAGCTTTCTTT. Translated, it gives CASSSGPVTGGWTEAFF.

A note on this clonotype: Being one base from a much bigger clone, this may be a read error. The chain employs TRBV7-2 and TRBJ2-7, with TRBD1 matching over 9 bases. The CDR3 loop spans 16 amino acids. Germline values: CDR1 SGHTA, CDR2 FQGNSA. The V segment lost 6 bases and the J segment 6 bases; nucleotides outside the gene matches: 15. CDR3: CASSFGPVQGAREQYF. The CDR3, as DNA: TGTGCCAGCAGTTTTGGACCGGTACAGGGGGCACGCGAGCAGTACTTC.

Comments on this clonotype: This is likely a read error, given that the CDR3 carries no conserved phenylalanine or tryptophan at its end. The chain joins TRBV11-3 to TRBJ1-5; possible D gene TRBD1, 5 bases. Per the germline V gene, CDR1 is SGHNT and CDR2 is YENEEA. The CDR3 covers 15 residues. CDR3 bases: TGTGCCAGCGGCTTAGATCTGGGGGTGGCCCAGCCCCAGCATTCT. Translation gives CASGLDLGVAQPQHS.

This rearrangement joins TRBV10-3 to TRBJ2-2; no reliable D call. CDR1 ENHRY and CDR2 SYGVKD come from the germline V gene. The CDR3 is 14 residues long. CDR3 amino acids: CTSLGAGNTGELFF. In DNA form, the CDR3 reads TGTACCAGTTTAGGAGCAGGGAACACCGGGGAGCTGTTTTTT.

The chain uses TRBV5-1 and TRBJ2-3, with D tentatively TRBD1 (6 bases). Germline CDR1 SGHRS, CDR2 YFSETQ. V shed 9 bases and J shed 2 bases, with 16 bases lying between them. The CDR3 is 14 residues long. CDR3 nucleotide sequence: TGCGCCACGAGCTTGGGACATAACACAGATACGCAGTATTTT. Its translation is CATSLGHNTDTQYF.

By its share, this clonotype is medium-sized. The chain joins TRBV28 to TRBJ2-7; tentative D call: TRBD2 (6 bases). The CDR3 has 15 residues. V gave up 0 bases and J gave up 6 bases, with 15 bases separating them. Germline assignment: CDR1 MDHEN and CDR2 SYDVKM. The CDR3 sequence is CASSLWGGNMVEQYF. CDR3 DNA: TGTGCCAGCAGTTTATGGGGCGGGAACATGGTCGAGCAGTACTTC.

This clonotype was found many times. The chain couples TRBV24-1 to TRBJ2-7; 10 bases fit TRBD1. V shed 7 bases and J 1 base; nucleotides not matched to a gene: 6. The CDR3 contains 15 residues. Germline V gene lookup returns CDR1 KGHDR and CDR2 SFDVKD. The CDR3 sequence is CATRWPGQGSYEQYF. CDR3 bases: TGTGCCACCAGGTGGCCGGGACAGGGGTCCTACGAGCAGTACTTC.

This clonotype came up a few times. Its ends do not fully match the called genes, so a read error is possible. This sequence joins TRBV11-2 and TRBJ1-2; the D is unclear. The CDR3 runs to 13 residues. Per the germline V gene, CDR1 is SGHAT and CDR2 is FQNNGV. Here the CDR3 reads CASSLDPVGGYTF. DNA for the CDR3: TGTGCCAGCAGCTTAGATCCGGTAGGAGGCTACACCTTT.

The rearrangement joins TRBV30 to TRBJ1-2; D is unresolved. Germline loops: CDR1 GTSNPN, CDR2 SVGIG (reference sequence). With 1 base removed from V and 7 bases from J, the gap between germline ends came to 19 bases. CDR3 length: 15 residues. The CDR3 reads CAWSGCGPTLLGYTF. CDR3 coding DNA: TGTGCCTGGAGTGGGTGCGGACCGACCCTCCTTGGCTACACCTTC.

With regard to this clonotype: One end of the junction fails to match germline, which may point to a read error. The CDR3 region has the DNA TGTGCCAGCAAAGCAGGACTAGCGGGAACAGATGCGCAGTATTTT. Translating it yields CASKAGLAGTDAQYF. V usage is TRBV6-5 and J usage is TRBJ2-3; 12 bases match TRBD2. CDR1 is MNHEY and CDR2 is SVGAGI in the germline V gene. CDR3 length: 15 amino acids.

This clonotype was counted only a few times. The V gene is TRBV12-3 or TRBV12-4, the J gene TRBJ1-1, with D unclear. Trimming pared 6 bases from V and 5 bases from J, leaving 16 bases between. The CDR3 is made up of 14 amino acids. In nucleotides, the CDR3 is TGTGCCAGCAGCTCTAGTGGCAGCAATACTGAAGCTTTCTTT. Protein sequence: CASSSSGSNTEAFF.

This clonotype is labeled medium-sized. The rearrangement links TRBV28 to TRBJ1-4; 8 positions match TRBD1. V dropped 4 bases and J dropped 4; count of bases not matched to a gene: 5. Looked up from germline, CDR1 is MDHEN and CDR2 is SYDVKM. The CDR3 has 15 amino acids. The CDR3 nucleotides are TGTGCCAGCAGTTCTCGGACAGGGAGTAATGAAAAACTGTTTTTT. Translated, it gives CASSSRTGSNEKLFF.

About this clonotype itself: Sequence at one end of the junction differs from germline and may be a read error. Written as DNA, the CDR3 is TGTATCGTTGGGGGGACAGGACCTCCGAGGGAGGCCCAGTACTTC. Protein sequence: CIVGGTGPPREAQYF. The chain joins TRBV29-1 to TRBJ2-5, with TRBD1 matching 8 bases. The CDR3 totals 15 residues. CDR1 and CDR2 (germline): SQVTM, ANQGSEA.

This clonotype showed up just once. A read error may produce the germline difference seen at one junction end. The chain links TRBV7-9 to TRBJ2-1; 9 positions match TRBD2. Looked up from germline, CDR1 is SEHNR and CDR2 is FQNEAQ (reference sequence). The CDR3 has 16 residues. CDR3 DNA: TGTGCCAGTAGCTTAGTCAATAGCGGGAGAAACAATGAGCAGTTCTTC. Its translation is CASSLVNSGRNNEQFF. The complete variable domain, with remaining parts taken from reference TRBV7-9 and TRBJ2-1, reads DTGVSQNPRHKITKRGQNVTFRCDPISEHNRLYWYRQTLGQGPEFLTYFQNEAQLEKSRLLSDRFSAERPKGSFSTLEIQRTEQGDSAMYLCASSLVNSGRNNEQFFGPGTRLTVL.

This clonotype was seen repeatedly, ten times or more. The chain joins TRBV5-1 to TRBJ2-5, with D perhaps TRBD1 (6 bases). V shed 0 bases and J shed 3 bases, with 12 bases lying between them. Germline values: CDR1 SGHRS, CDR2 YFSETQ. The CDR3 runs to 15 residues. The CDR3 region is CASSLAGTTEETQYF. CDR3 bases: TGCGCCAGCAGCTTGGCCGGGACAACCGAAGAGACCCAGTACTTC.

As to this clonotype: The junction departs from the called germline gene at one end, perhaps through a read error. The chain links TRBV11-1 to TRBJ1-1, with a weak D call TRBD1 (5 bases). The CDR3 extends over 15 amino acids. The germline CDR1 and CDR2 sequences are SGHAT and FQDESV (reference sequence). The chain's CDR3 is CASSLGQTLKTEAFF. The CDR3 coding sequence is TGTGCCAGCAGCTTAGGACAGACCTTGAAGACTGAAGCTTTCTTT.